This TCR beta chain was obtained from a study of cytomegalovirus exposure and HLA in healthy donors. Overall study results and limits: Earlier analysis yielded a pattern in which most TCR beta V segments were productive about 90% or about 30% of the time. Three CMV-associated chains were confirmed in vitro to be specific for CMV antigens. A later look showed TCR association rates differing by HLA locus, highest for DRB1 and lowest for HLA-C.

Whereas donors were nominally healthy upon sampling, unrecorded immune exposures were probable. J gave up 4 bases and V 2 bases, and 6 bases lay outside the gene matches. This CDR3 has 17 amino acids. Germline V gene sequence: CDR1 LGHNA, CDR2 YNFKEQ. Comment on this clone: Its antigen is not identified.

This PCR relied on a set of 60 Vbeta primers and 13 Jbeta primers. Only in-frame clones appear in the TCRdb table, and some are missing; sequencing was by immunoSEQ multiplex PCR. Of 35,000 to 45,000 clones in the sample, more than 70% were seen once. Source material: PBMCs. This chain uses TRBV4-2 with TRBJ2-3; 13 bases match TRBD2. The clonotype comes from a woman in her twenties or thirties in good health and CMV-seropositive. The CDR3 loop is CASSQTGTSGMADTQYF. As DNA, the CDR3 is TGTGCCAGCAGCCAAACCGGGACTAGCGGGATGGCAGATACGCAGTATTTT.